These 5 T cell receptor beta chains were sequenced from one sample in a study of OX40 agonist ivuxolimab in advanced cancers. Assay used: immunoSEQ multiplex PCR; TCRdb lists only in-frame clones, some missing. Of 50,000 to 70,000 clones listed, 91% are singletons. The input for sequencing was CD4+ or CD8+ T cells sorted from blood, taken in a trial of the OX40 agonist ivuxolimab. These receptor sequences come from an adult with an advanced solid tumor such as melanoma, head and neck, liver or kidney cancer.

The chain has TRBV19 and TRBJ1-2, with D possibly being TRBD1 (6 bases). The CDR3 has 14 amino acids. Germline V gene lookup returns CDR1 LNHDA and CDR2 SQIVND (reference sequence). This CDR3 is CAAARGTESYGYTF. CDR3 DNA: TGTGCTGCAGCCAGGGGCACCGAATCTTATGGCTACACCTTC. Together with reference TRBV19 and TRBJ1-2, the CDR3 gives the full variable domain: DGGITQSPKYLFRKEGQNVTLSCEQNLNHDAMYWYRQDPGQGLRLIYYSQIVNDFQKGDIAEGYSVSREKKESFPLTVTSAQKNPTAFYLCAAARGTESYGYTFGSGTRLTVV.

This sequence joins TRBV30 and TRBJ2-2; tentative D call: TRBD2 (5 bases). Germline loops: CDR1 GTSNPN, CDR2 SVGIG (reference sequence). This CDR3 has 13 residues. Trimming shortened V by 0 bases and J by 5 bases, and 7 bases separated the two germline ends. CDR3 sequence reads: CAWSVLGTGELFF. The CDR3 DNA sequence: TGTGCCTGGAGTGTACTAGGTACCGGGGAGCTGTTTTTT.

The chain carries TRBV5-4 and TRBJ2-7, with no clear D. CDR1 and CDR2 from the germline V gene are SGHNT and YYREEE (reference sequence). Between the trimmed V and J ends, which lost 4 bases and 1 base, there was a span of 15 bases. The CDR3 sequence is 15 residues long. The DNA for the CDR3 is TGTGCCAGCAGCCCCCCCGGCAGCAAATCCTACGAGCAGTACTTC. It specifies CASSPPGSKSYEQYF.

The CDR3 spells CASRKTSASSYEQYF. CDR3 nucleotides: TGTGCCAGCAGAAAGACTAGCGCAAGCTCCTACGAGCAGTACTTC. The rearrangement joins TRBV6-5 to TRBJ2-7; the match to TRBD2 covers 8 bases. Germline V gene data show CDR1 as MNHEY and CDR2 as SVGAGI. The CDR3 runs 15 residues. V shed 6 bases and J 0 bases; nucleotides not matched to a gene: 7.

The chain is built from TRBV5-4 and TRBJ1-4; D possibly corresponds to TRBD1 (6 bases). The CDR3 extends over 15 amino acids. The germline V gene has CDR1 SGHNT and CDR2 YYREEE (reference sequence). The V and J ends lost 2 bases and 4 bases respectively, with 12 bases between them. Written as DNA, the CDR3 is TGTGCCAGCAGCTTTGGGGGCACGGGTAATGAAAAACTGTTTTTT. This codes for CASSFGGTGNEKLFF.